These 26 T cell receptor beta chains originate from one sample sequenced in a study of Graves' ophthalmopathy and Graves' hyperthyroidism. Amplification of TCR beta CDR3 regions used RNA transcripts. HTBI primers served in a first-round RT-PCR, which a second-round multiplex PCR followed. TCRdb reanalysed the multiplex PCR reads using MiXCR and keeps one entry per CDR3 protein. Of about 210,000 distinct CDR3 sequences in the sample, approximately 28% were seen once. The source material was peripheral blood. The source of these receptors is a man between 45 and 60 years old with Graves' ophthalmopathy.

This clonotype was recorded at least ten times. The V call is TRBV6-2 or TRBV6-3, the J call TRBJ1-2; 9 nucleotides agree with TRBD1. The CDR3 loop spans 12 amino acids. Germline CDR1 and CDR2: MNHEY and SVGEGT. V dropped 7 bases and J dropped 8; count of bases not matched to a gene: 5. This chain's CDR3 is CASTRTGEGYTF. The CDR3 nucleotides are TGTGCCAGCACCCGGACAGGGGAAGGCTACACCTTC.

This clonotype was seen at least ten times. The chain has TRBV4-1 and TRBJ2-2, with D possibly matching TRBD2 (7 bases). Looked up from germline, CDR1 is MGHRA and CDR2 is YSYEKL. V lost 0 bases, J lost 7 bases, and 24 bases lay in between. This CDR3 has 19 residues. The CDR3 here is CASSQEGGGRDNVGGELFF. The CDR3 nucleotides read TGCGCCAGCAGCCAAGAAGGGGGGGGCCGGGACAACGTAGGCGGGGAGCTGTTTTTT.

This clonotype was seen many times. V is TRBV20-1 and J is TRBJ1-2; TRBD1 aligns across 10 bases. V was pared by 0 bases and J by 7 bases, with 2 bases of the junction left unmatched. The CDR3 is made up of 13 amino acids. Germline CDR1 DFQATT, CDR2 SNEGSKA (reference sequence). CDR3 sequence: CSAREGQGSGYTF. The CDR3 bases are TGCAGTGCTAGAGAGGGACAGGGGTCTGGCTACACCTTC.

This chain joins TRBV28 and TRBJ1-1, with D hard to call. Germline V lookup: CDR1 MDHEN, CDR2 SYDVKM. CDR3 size: 12 residues. Between the trimmed V and J ends, which lost 5 bases and 3 bases, there was a span of 7 bases. The CDR3 spells CASSPFYTEAFF. Here the CDR3 DNA reads TGTGCCAGCAGTCCGTTTTACACTGAAGCTTTCTTT.

This clonotype was seen at least ten times. The rearrangement links TRBV20-1 to TRBJ2-7; D perhaps matches TRBD2 (7 bases). Germline assignment: CDR1 DFQATT and CDR2 SNEGSKA (reference sequence). The CDR3 consists of 14 residues. Trimming stripped 6 bases from V and 4 bases from J, with 19 bases between. The CDR3 nucleotides read TGCAGTGCAAGGGGGGGCCTCATCAGGTACGAGCAGTACTTC. Translated, it gives CSARGGLIRYEQYF.

This clonotype was picked up many times. The chain recombines TRBV15 with TRBJ2-7; D gene unclear. CDR3 length: 13 residues. Deletions cut 5 bases from V and 5 bases from J, with 13 bases between. CDR1 is LNHNV, CDR2 YYDKDF, per germline (reference sequence). CDR3 nucleotides: TGTGCCACCAGCTTGGCTGAAGTGAACGAGCAGTACTTC. Its protein product is CATSLAEVNEQYF.

At least ten counts were recorded for this clonotype. The V and J genes are TRBV2 and TRBJ1-5; unclear D gene. This CDR3 has 13 residues. Germline V gives CDR1 SNHLY, CDR2 FYNNEI. V lost 6 bases and J lost 5, with 11 bases in between. The CDR3 nucleotides read TGTGCCAGCAGCGTCAGACGTGATCAGCCCCAGCATTTT. Its translation: CASSVRRDQPQHF.

The genes are TRBV11-2 and TRBJ2-5, with D hard to call. In germline, CDR1 is SGHAT, CDR2 FQNNGV. Trimming cost V 2 bases and J 2 bases, with 6 bases left between them. This CDR3 is 13 amino acids long. The CDR3 loop is CASSLRRQETQYF. CDR3 in DNA: TGTGCCAGCAGCTTACGGAGACAAGAGACCCAGTACTTC.

This clonotype was seen only once. V gene TRBV12-3 or TRBV12-4 combines with J gene TRBJ1-6, with D tentatively TRBD1 (5 bases). The CDR3 runs to 15 residues. The ends were cut back, 3 bases at V and 7 bases at J, with 13 bases in the middle. For the CDR3, the DNA is TGTGCCAGCAGTTTCAGACAGATAGTCAATTCACCCCTCCACTTT. Translating it yields CASSFRQIVNSPLHF.

The CDR3 here is CASSYSGRLSYEQYF. The CDR3 DNA reads TGTGCCAGCAGTTACTCCGGCAGACTCTCCTACGAGCAGTACTTC. This sequence joins TRBV6-5 and TRBJ2-7; D gene ambiguous. CDR3 size: 15 residues. Trimming cost V 0 bases and J 0 bases, with 9 bases left between them. Looked up from germline, CDR1 is MNHEY and CDR2 is SVGAGI.

This clonotype was recorded at least ten times. The rearrangement joins TRBV29-1 to TRBJ1-1; 8 bases line up with TRBD1. J gave up 10 bases and V 7 bases, and 8 bases lay outside the gene matches. This CDR3 has 11 amino acids. The V gene's germline CDR1 is SQVTM and CDR2 ANQGSEA. The CDR3 nucleotides read TGCAGCGCCCGACAGGGGACGAGAGCTTTCTTT. Translating it yields CSARQGTRAFF.

The V and J genes are TRBV11-2 and TRBJ2-5, with D tentatively TRBD1 (5 bases). The ends were cut back, 1 base at V and 6 bases at J, with 18 bases in the middle. The germline gives CDR1 SGHAT, CDR2 FQNNGV. The CDR3 has 16 residues. The CDR3 loop is CASSLVLDTGWKTQYF. CDR3 sequence (DNA): TGTGCCAGCAGCTTAGTGCTGGACACCGGATGGAAGACCCAGTACTTC.

The gene calls are TRBV27 and TRBJ2-5, with 10 nucleotides matching TRBD1. The J call may be faulty, since TRBJ2-7 better matches the DNA end. The V gene's germline CDR1 is MNHEY and CDR2 SMNVEV (reference sequence). The CDR3 loop spans 15 amino acids. CDR3 loop: CASSGTGTGVYEQYF. The CDR3 DNA reads TGTGCCAGCAGTGGGACCGGGACAGGGGTGTACGAGCAGTACTTC.

This clonotype was seen repeatedly, ten times or more. The gene calls are TRBV5-1 and TRBJ1-1; a possible D gene is TRBD1 (5 bases). Deletions cut 0 bases from V and 4 bases from J, with 13 bases between. This CDR3 has 15 residues. Germline values: CDR1 SGHRS, CDR2 YFSETQ. The CDR3 reads CASSLVRAVGTEAFF. CDR3 nucleotides: TGCGCCAGCAGCTTGGTCAGGGCTGTGGGCACTGAAGCTTTCTTT.

This clonotype was observed a handful of times. The chain recombines TRBV6-1 with TRBJ2-7; D may be TRBD1 (5 bases). CDR1 is MNHNS and CDR2 is SASEGT in the germline V gene. This CDR3 is built from 14 residues. Trimming pared 4 bases from V and 3 bases from J, leaving 13 bases between. The CDR3 nucleotides read TGTGCCAGCAGTGCCAGGGATCATAGCTACGAGCAGTACTTC. As protein: CASSARDHSYEQYF.

Ten or more counts support this clonotype. This chain links TRBV5-1 with TRBJ1-1, with no clear D. This CDR3 region has 13 residues. Germline V gives CDR1 SGHRS, CDR2 YFSETQ. V shed 6 bases and J shed 0 bases, with 9 bases lying between them. CDR3 coding DNA: TGCGCCAGCATGTCGGGTATGAACACTGAAGCTTTCTTT. Protein: CASMSGMNTEAFF.

In this sample, this clonotype turned up many times. The chain combines TRBV6-6 with TRBJ2-7; the D gene is possibly TRBD2 (5 bases). Looked up from germline, CDR1 is MNHNY and CDR2 is SVGAGI (reference sequence). CDR3 length: 13 amino acids. The V end was cut by 11 bases, the J end by 2 bases, with 16 bases between. CDR3 loop: CACRHLGTYEQYF. In DNA, the CDR3 is TGTGCCTGCCGACACCTCGGGACCTACGAGCAGTACTTC.

The rearrangement joins TRBV12-3 or TRBV12-4 to TRBJ1-1; TRBD1 matches at 9 bases. V lost 6 bases to trimming and J lost 3 bases; unmatched junction nucleotides: 8. This CDR3 is 15 amino acids long. CDR3 amino acids: CASRKYRGLDTEAFF. CDR3 nucleotides: TGTGCCAGCAGGAAATACAGGGGGCTGGACACTGAAGCTTTCTTT.

This clonotype was detected many times. The chain recombines TRBV5-1 with TRBJ2-6; 7 nucleotides align to TRBD1. Losses at the gene ends were 2 bases for V and 1 base for J; bases not matched to a gene: 15. This CDR3 is built from 20 residues. Germline V gives CDR1 SGHRS, CDR2 YFSETQ. CDR3 sequence: CASSFPTGVLGVSGANVLTF. In nucleotides, the CDR3 is TGCGCCAGCAGCTTCCCCACAGGGGTCCTTGGAGTTTCTGGGGCCAACGTCCTGACTTTC.

The table lists this clonotype with many counts. The gene calls are TRBV6-1 and TRBJ2-2; D uncertain. The germline V and J ends were trimmed by 6 bases and 0 bases, with 14 bases remaining between them. The germline gives CDR1 MNHNS, CDR2 SASEGT. The CDR3 is 16 amino acids. The CDR3 here is CASRKGPRPNTGELFF. Here the CDR3 DNA reads TGTGCCAGCAGAAAGGGCCCGAGACCGAACACCGGGGAGCTGTTTTTT.

This clonotype was detected ten times or more. The rearrangement links TRBV29-1 to TRBJ2-7, with a tentative D call TRBD1 (6 bases). V gave up 5 bases and J gave up 7 bases, with 18 bases separating them. This CDR3 has 13 residues. Germline V gene sequence: CDR1 SQVTM, CDR2 ANQGSEA. CDR3 in amino acids: CSVQRDITGEQYF. The DNA of the CDR3 is TGCAGCGTTCAAAGGGACATTACTGGGGAGCAGTACTTC.

This clonotype was found many times. V gene TRBV6-2 or TRBV6-3 combines with J gene TRBJ2-7; tentative D call: TRBD2 (6 bases). The CDR3 contains 14 residues. Per the germline V gene, CDR1 is MNHEY and CDR2 is SVGEGT. Trimming removed 6 bases at V and 3 bases at J, with 15 bases between. The CDR3 region is CASRTGGGGYEQYF. The CDR3 DNA reads as TGTGCCAGCAGGACCGGGGGAGGAGGCTACGAGCAGTACTTC.

This clonotype occurred many times. The gene calls are TRBV28 and TRBJ2-7; D uncertain. The CDR3 has 14 amino acids. The germline V and J ends were trimmed by 1 base and 2 bases, with 9 bases remaining between them. Germline CDR1 and CDR2: MDHEN and SYDVKM. Here the CDR3 reads CASSLLAETYEQYF. The CDR3 DNA is TGTGCCAGCAGTTTATTGGCTGAGACCTACGAGCAGTACTTC.

The chain links TRBV7-8 to TRBJ2-7, with 9 positions matching TRBD2. The CDR3 loop spans 14 amino acids. CDR1 and CDR2 from the germline V gene are SGHVS and FQNEAQ. The ends lost 3 bases at V and 5 bases at J; junction bases unmatched: 5. CDR3 sequence reads: CASSLGLASDEQYF. CDR3 sequence (DNA): TGTGCCAGCAGCTTGGGACTAGCCTCTGACGAGCAGTACTTC.

This clonotype came up many times. The chain recombines TRBV7-6 with TRBJ2-5, with TRBD2 identical over 7 bases. The CDR3 spans 18 residues. CDR1 and CDR2 from the germline V gene are SGHVS and FNYEAQ. V shed 4 bases and J 1 base; nucleotides not matched to a gene: 15. This chain's CDR3 is CASSWMAGVRDPQETQYF. The DNA for the CDR3 is TGTGCCAGCAGCTGGATGGCGGGGGTCAGGGACCCCCAAGAGACCCAGTACTTC.

This clonotype was counted many times. The gene calls are TRBV29-1 and TRBJ2-5; possible D gene TRBD2, 6 bases. Germline-derived CDR1 and CDR2 are SQVTM and ANQGSEA. The CDR3 runs 13 residues. The V and J ends lost 5 bases and 4 bases respectively, with 14 bases between them. CDR3 coding DNA: TGCAGCGTTCGGGTCGGGAGCGGAGAGACCCAGTACTTC. The encoded protein is CSVRVGSGETQYF.